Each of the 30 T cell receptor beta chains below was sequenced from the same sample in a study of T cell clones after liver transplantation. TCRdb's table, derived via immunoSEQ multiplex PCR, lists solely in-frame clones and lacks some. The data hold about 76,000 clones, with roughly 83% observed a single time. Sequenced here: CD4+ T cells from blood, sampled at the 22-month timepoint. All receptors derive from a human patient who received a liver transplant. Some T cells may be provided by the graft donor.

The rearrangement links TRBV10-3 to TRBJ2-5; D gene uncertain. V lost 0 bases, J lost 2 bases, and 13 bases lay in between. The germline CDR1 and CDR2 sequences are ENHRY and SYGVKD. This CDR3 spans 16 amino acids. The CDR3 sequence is CAISESLVPRQETQYF. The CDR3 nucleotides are TGTGCCATCAGTGAGTCCCTTGTGCCCCGGCAAGAGACCCAGTACTTC.

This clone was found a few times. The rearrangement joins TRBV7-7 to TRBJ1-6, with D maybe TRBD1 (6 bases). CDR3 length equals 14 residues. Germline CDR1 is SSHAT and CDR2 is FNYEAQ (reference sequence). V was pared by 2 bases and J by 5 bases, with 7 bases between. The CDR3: CASSLSGDNSPLHF. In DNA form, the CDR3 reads TGTGCCAGCAGCTTATCAGGGGATAATTCACCCCTCCACTTT.

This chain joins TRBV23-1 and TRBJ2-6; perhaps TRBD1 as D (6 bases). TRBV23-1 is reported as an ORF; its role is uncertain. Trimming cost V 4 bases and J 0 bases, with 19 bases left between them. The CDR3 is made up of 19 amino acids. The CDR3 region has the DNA TGCGCCAGCAGTCCGAGAGACCCAGGGGAAAGCTCTGGGGCCAACGTCCTGACTTTC. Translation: CASSPRDPGESSGANVLTF.

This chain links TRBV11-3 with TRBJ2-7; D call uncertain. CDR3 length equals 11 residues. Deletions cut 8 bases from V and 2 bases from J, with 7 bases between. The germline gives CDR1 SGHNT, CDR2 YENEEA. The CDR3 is CASSATYEQYF. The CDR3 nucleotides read TGTGCCAGCTCCGCAACCTACGAGCAGTACTTC.

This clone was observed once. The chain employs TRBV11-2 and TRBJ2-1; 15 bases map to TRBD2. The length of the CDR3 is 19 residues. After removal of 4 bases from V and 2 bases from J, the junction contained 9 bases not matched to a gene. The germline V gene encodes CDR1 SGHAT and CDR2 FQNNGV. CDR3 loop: CASSSPWTSGRGAYNEQFF. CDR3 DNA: TGTGCCAGCAGCTCCCCCTGGACTAGCGGGAGGGGAGCCTACAATGAGCAGTTCTTC.

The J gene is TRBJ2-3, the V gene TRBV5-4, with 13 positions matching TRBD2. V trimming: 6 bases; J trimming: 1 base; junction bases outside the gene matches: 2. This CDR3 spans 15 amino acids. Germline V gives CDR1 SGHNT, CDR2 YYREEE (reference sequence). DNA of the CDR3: TGTGCCAGCAAAACTAGCGGGAGGGGCACAGATACGCAGTATTTT. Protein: CASKTSGRGTDTQYF. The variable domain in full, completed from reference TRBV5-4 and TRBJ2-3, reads ETGVTQSPTHLIKTRGQQVTLRCSSQSGHNTVSWYQQALGQGPQFIFQYYREEENGRGNFPPRFSGLQFPNYSSELNVNALELDDSALYLCASKTSGRGTDTQYFGPGTRLTVL.

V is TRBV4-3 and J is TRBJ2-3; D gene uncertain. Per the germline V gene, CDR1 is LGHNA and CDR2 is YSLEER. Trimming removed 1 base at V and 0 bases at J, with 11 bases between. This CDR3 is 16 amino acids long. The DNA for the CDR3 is TGCGCCAGCAGCCAAGCTGTGGGCCGGAGCACAGATACGCAGTATTTT. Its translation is CASSQAVGRSTDTQYF.

In nucleotides, the CDR3 is TGTGCCAGCAGCTCGTCCGGGACCACAGATACGCAGTATTTT. Translating gives CASSSSGTTDTQYF. The rearrangement joins TRBV7-9 to TRBJ2-3; D assignment may be TRBD1 or TRBD2 (5 bases each). The CDR3 length is 14 residues. Trimming shortened V by 4 bases and J by 2 bases, and 10 bases separated the two germline ends. CDR1 is SEHNR, CDR2 FQNEAQ, per germline (reference sequence).

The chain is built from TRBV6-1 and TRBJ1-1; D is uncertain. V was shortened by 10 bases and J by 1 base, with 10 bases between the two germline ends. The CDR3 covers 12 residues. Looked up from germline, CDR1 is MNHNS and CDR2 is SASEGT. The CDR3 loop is CAIDQPNTEAFF. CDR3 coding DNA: TGTGCCATAGACCAACCGAACACTGAAGCTTTCTTT.

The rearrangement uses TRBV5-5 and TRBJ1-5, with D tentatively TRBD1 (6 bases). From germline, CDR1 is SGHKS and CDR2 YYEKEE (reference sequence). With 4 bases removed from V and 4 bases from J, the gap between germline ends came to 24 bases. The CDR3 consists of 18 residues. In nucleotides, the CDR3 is TGTGCCAGCAGCAGGGGGGGTTCAGGACCCCCTATGAATCAGCCCCAGCATTTT. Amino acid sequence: CASSRGGSGPPMNQPQHF.

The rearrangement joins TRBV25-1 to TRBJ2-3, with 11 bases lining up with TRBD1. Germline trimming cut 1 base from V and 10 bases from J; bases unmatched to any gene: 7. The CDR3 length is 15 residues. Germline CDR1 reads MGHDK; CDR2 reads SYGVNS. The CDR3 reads CASSELSGQGAAQYF. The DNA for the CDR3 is TGTGCCAGCAGTGAATTATCAGGACAGGGGGCCGCGCAGTATTTT.

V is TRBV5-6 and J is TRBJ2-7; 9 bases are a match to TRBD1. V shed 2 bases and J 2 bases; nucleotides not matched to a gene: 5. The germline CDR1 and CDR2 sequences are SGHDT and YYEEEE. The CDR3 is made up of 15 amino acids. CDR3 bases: TGTGCCAGCAGCTTACGGGACAGGGCCGCCTACGAGCAGTACTTC. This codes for CASSLRDRAAYEQYF.

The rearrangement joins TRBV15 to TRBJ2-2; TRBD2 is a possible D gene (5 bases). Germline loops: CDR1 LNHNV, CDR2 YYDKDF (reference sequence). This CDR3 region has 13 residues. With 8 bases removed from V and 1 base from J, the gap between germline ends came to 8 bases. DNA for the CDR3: TGTGCCACCGCCGGGGAGAACACCGGGGAGCTGTTTTTT. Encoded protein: CATAGENTGELFF.

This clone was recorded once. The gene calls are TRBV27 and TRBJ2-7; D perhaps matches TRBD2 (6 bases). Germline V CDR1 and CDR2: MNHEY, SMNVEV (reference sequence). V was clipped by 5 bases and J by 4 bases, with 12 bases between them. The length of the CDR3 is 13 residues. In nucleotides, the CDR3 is TGTGCCAGCAGTCCGAGCGGGTCTTACGAGCAGTACTTC. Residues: CASSPSGSYEQYF.

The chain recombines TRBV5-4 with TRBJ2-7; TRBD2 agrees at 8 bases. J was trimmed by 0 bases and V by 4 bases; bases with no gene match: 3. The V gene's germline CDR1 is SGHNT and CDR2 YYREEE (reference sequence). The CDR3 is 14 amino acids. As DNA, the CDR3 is TGTGCCAGCAGCCGGGGGGGGAGCTCCTACGAGCAGTACTTC. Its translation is CASSRGGSSYEQYF.

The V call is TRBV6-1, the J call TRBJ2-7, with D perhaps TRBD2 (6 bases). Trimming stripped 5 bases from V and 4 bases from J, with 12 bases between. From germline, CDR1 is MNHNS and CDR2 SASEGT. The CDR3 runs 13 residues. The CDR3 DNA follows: TGTGCCAGCAGTCTTCCGGGGGTTTACGAGCAGTACTTC. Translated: CASSLPGVYEQYF.

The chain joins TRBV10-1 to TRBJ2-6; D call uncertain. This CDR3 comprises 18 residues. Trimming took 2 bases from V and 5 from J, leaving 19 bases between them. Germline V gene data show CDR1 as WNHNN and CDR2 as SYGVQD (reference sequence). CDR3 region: CASSEAPIAQSRANVLTF. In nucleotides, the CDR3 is TGCGCCAGCAGTGAGGCTCCGATCGCACAAAGTCGGGCCAACGTCCTGACTTTC.

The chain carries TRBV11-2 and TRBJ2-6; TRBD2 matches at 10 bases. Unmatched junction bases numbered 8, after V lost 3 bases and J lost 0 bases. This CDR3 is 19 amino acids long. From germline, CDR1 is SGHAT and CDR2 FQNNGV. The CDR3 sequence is CASSFGLAVPYSGANVLTF. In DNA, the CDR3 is TGTGCCAGCAGCTTCGGACTAGCGGTACCTTACTCTGGGGCCAACGTCCTGACTTTC.

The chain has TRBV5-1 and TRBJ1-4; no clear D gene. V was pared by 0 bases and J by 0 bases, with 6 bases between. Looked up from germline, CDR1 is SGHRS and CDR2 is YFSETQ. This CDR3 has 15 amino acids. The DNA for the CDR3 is TGCGCCAGCAGCTTGGGGGGTTCAACTAATGAAAAACTGTTTTTT. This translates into CASSLGGSTNEKLFF.

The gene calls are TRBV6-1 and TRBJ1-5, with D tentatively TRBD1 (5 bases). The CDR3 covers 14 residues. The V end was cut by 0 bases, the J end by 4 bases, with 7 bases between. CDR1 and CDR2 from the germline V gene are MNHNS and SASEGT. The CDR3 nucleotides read TGTGCCAGCAGTGAAGCAGGGGATAATCAGCCCCAGCATTTT. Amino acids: CASSEAGDNQPQHF.

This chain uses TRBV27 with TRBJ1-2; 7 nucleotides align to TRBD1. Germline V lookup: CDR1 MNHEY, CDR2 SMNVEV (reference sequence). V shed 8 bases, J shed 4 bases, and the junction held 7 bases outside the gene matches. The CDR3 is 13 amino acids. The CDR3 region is CASSGQFFYGYTF. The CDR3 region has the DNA TGTGCCAGCTCGGGACAGTTTTTCTATGGCTACACCTTC.

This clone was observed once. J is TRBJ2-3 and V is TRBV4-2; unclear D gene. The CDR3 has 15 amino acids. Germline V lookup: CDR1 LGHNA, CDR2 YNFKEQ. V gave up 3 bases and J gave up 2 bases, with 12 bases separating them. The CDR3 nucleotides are TGTGCCAGCAGCCACTCCTGGGCCCTCACAGATACGCAGTATTTT. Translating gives CASSHSWALTDTQYF.

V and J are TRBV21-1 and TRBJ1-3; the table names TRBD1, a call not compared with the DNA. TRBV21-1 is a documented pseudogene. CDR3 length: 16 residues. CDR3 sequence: CASSHYGQDPGNTIYF. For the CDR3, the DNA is TGTGCCAGCAGCCACTATGGACAGGACCCTGGAAACACCATATATTTT.

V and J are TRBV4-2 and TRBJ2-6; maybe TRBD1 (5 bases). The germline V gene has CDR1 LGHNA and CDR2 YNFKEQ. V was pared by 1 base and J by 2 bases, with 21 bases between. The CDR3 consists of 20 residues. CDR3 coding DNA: TGTGCCAGCAGCCAAGGGCCTTTCGGCAGGGTTGCTGCTGGGGCCAACGTCCTGACTTTC. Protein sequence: CASSQGPFGRVAAGANVLTF.

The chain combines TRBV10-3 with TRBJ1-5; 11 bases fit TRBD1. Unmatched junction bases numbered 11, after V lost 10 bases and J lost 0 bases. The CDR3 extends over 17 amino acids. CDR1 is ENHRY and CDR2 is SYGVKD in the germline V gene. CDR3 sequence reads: CATQPDRGPDSNQPQHF. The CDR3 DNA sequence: TGTGCCACTCAACCGGACAGGGGGCCGGATAGCAATCAGCCCCAGCATTTT.

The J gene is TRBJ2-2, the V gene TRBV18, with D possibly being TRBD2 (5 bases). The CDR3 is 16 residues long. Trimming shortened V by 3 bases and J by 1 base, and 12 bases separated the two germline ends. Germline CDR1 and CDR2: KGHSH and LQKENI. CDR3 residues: CASSPPLGENTGELFF. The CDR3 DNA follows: TGTGCCAGCTCACCCCCACTCGGGGAGAACACCGGGGAGCTGTTTTTT. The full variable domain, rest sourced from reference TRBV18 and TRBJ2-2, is NAGVMQNPRHLVRRRGQEARLRCSPMKGHSHVYWYRQLPEEGLKFMVYLQKENIIDESGMPKERFSAEFPKEGPSILRIQQVVRGDSAAYFCASSPPLGENTGELFFGEGSRLTVL.

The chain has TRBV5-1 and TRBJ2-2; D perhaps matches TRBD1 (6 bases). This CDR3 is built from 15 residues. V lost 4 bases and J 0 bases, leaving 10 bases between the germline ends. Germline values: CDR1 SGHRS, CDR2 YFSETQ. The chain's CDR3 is CASSRGHSNTGELFF. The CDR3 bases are TGCGCCAGCAGCAGGGGACATTCGAACACCGGGGAGCTGTTTTTT.

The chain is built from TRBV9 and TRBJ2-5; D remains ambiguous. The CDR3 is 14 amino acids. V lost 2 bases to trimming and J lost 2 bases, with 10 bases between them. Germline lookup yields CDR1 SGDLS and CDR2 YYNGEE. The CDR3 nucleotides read TGTGCCAGCAGCGTGTCGGTTCAACAAGAGACCCAGTACTTC. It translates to CASSVSVQQETQYF.

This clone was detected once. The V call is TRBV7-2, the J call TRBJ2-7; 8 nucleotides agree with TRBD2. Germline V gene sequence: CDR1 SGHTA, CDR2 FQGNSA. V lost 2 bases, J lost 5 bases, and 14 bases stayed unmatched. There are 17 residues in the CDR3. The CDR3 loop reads CASSLSLRSGGLHEQYF. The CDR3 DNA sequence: TGTGCCAGCAGCTTAAGCCTAAGGAGCGGGGGTCTCCACGAGCAGTACTTC.

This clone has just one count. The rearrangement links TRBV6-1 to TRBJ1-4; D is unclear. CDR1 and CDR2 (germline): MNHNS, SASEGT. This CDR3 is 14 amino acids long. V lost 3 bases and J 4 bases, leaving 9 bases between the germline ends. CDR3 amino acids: CASSDQVFNEKLFF. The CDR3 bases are TGTGCCAGCAGTGACCAGGTTTTTAATGAAAAACTGTTTTTT.